The clone carrying this TCR beta chain was counted at least ten times. This record comes from a study of T cells after yellow fever vaccination. Overall study: Preparation of fractions with low cell numbers was performed using SMART-Seq v4 Ultra Low Input.

UMIs were added to TCR cDNA along with a universal primer site when it was made by 5'RACE template switching. One entry per CDR3 protein results from TCRdb running MiXCR on the 5' RACE reads. The data hold around 320,000 distinct CDR3 sequences, with around 10% observed a single time. This CDR3 is built from 16 residues. The V and J ends lost 5 bases and 14 bases respectively, with 25 bases between them. Germline V lookup: CDR1 SGHAT, CDR2 FQNNGV. This clonotype was obtained from a man aged 18 to 35 who received the YFV17D yellow fever vaccine. The specimen comprised CD4+ T cells sorted from PBMCs, sampled 5 days after the yellow fever booster vaccination. V is TRBV11-2 and J is TRBJ1-6; no firm D call. The CDR3 region has the DNA TGTGCCAGCAGCCCTCAGGCCTTAAGGGTAACGGAGGCCCTCCACTTT. It specifies CASSPQALRVTEALHF. The entire variable domain, with the rest obtained from reference TRBV11-2 and TRBJ1-6, is as follows: EAGVAQSPRYKIIEKRQSVAFWCNPISGHATLYWYQQILGQGPKLLIQFQNNGVVDDSQLPKDRFSAERLKGVDSTLKIQPAKLEDSAVYLCASSPQALRVTEALHFGNGTRLTVT.